The 8 T cell receptor beta chains reported below all come from one sample, sequenced in a study of shared clonotypes between healthy human individuals. Measured with immunoSEQ multiplex PCR; TCRdb has only the in-frame clones, and not every one. In the table there are around 500,000 clones, 70% to 80% of which are singletons. Sequencing was performed on PBMCs. The receptor set was obtained from a woman aged 40 to 50 in good health. Some clones in this sample may be carry-over from other donors' samples.

This sequence joins TRBV2 and TRBJ2-5; D gene ambiguous. The germline V and J ends were trimmed by 4 bases and 5 bases, with 8 bases remaining between them. Germline V CDR1 and CDR2: SNHLY, FYNNEI. The CDR3 contains 12 residues. The CDR3 is CASSVTRETQYF. The CDR3 DNA reads as TGTGCCAGCAGTGTCACCCGGGAGACCCAGTACTTC.

V gene TRBV5-4 combines with J gene TRBJ1-1, with 8 bases lining up with TRBD1. This CDR3 is built from 16 residues. Germline trimming cut 4 bases from V and 0 bases from J; bases unmatched to any gene: 8. Germline CDR1 is SGHNT and CDR2 is YYREEE (reference sequence). The CDR3 DNA sequence: TGTGCCAGCAGCCCGGTGGCAGGGGGCATGAACACTGAAGCTTTCTTT. This sequence encodes CASSPVAGGMNTEAFF.

The chain employs TRBV19 and TRBJ2-7, with D maybe TRBD2 (6 bases). Germline CDR1 and CDR2: LNHDA and SQIVND (reference sequence). The CDR3 length is 13 residues. V was shortened by 7 bases and J by 4 bases, with 14 bases between the two germline ends. CDR3 amino acids: CASNRGSAYEQYF. The CDR3 nucleotides are TGTGCCAGTAATCGGGGGTCCGCTTACGAGCAGTACTTC.

The chain uses TRBV4-1 and TRBJ2-5; D remains unclear. The end of the DNA is better explained by TRBJ2-7, so the J call may be wrong. Germline loops: CDR1 MGHRA, CDR2 YSYEKL. CDR3 length: 14 amino acids. CDR3 sequence: CASSQPSVAYEQYF. In DNA, the CDR3 is TGCGCCAGCAGCCAACCCTCGGTAGCCTACGAGCAGTACTTC.

Of note for this clone: Being one base from a much bigger clone, this may be a read error. The V gene is TRBV18, the J gene TRBJ2-5, with TRBD2 as a possible D gene (5 bases). The DNA matches TRBJ2-7 better at its end, which makes the J call doubtful. In germline, CDR1 is KGHSH, CDR2 LQKENI. The CDR3 is 11 amino acids. As DNA, the CDR3 is TGTGCCAGCCGGGACTCCTACGAGCAGTACTTC. It is translated as CASRDSYEQYF.

This clone was seen just once. This rearrangement joins TRBV9 to TRBJ2-2; no clear D gene. Per germline, CDR1 SGDLS and CDR2 YYNGEE. There are 13 residues in the CDR3. Trimming took 0 bases from V and 6 from J, leaving 6 bases between them. The CDR3 protein is CASSVGVPGELFF. The CDR3 region has the DNA TGTGCCAGCAGCGTAGGAGTGCCCGGGGAGCTGTTTTTT.

Only one count was recorded for this clone. The chain carries TRBV9 and TRBJ2-2; 9 bases are shared with TRBD1. Germline V gene lookup returns CDR1 SGDLS and CDR2 YYNGEE. This CDR3 contains 16 residues. J was trimmed by 3 bases and V by 1 base; bases with no gene match: 4. The CDR3 is CASSVNRGRDTGELFF. In nucleotides, the CDR3 is TGTGCCAGCAGCGTAAACAGGGGGCGGGACACCGGGGAGCTGTTTTTT.

This clone was picked up one time. The CDR3 region has the DNA TGCAGCGTTGGGCTGGCGGAACCCTACGAGCAGTACTTC. Its protein product is CSVGLAEPYEQYF. The gene calls are TRBV29-1 and TRBJ2-5; no clear D. The DNA end is more similar to TRBJ2-7, so the J call may be wrong. The germline gives CDR1 SQVTM, CDR2 ANQGSEA. The CDR3 runs 13 residues.